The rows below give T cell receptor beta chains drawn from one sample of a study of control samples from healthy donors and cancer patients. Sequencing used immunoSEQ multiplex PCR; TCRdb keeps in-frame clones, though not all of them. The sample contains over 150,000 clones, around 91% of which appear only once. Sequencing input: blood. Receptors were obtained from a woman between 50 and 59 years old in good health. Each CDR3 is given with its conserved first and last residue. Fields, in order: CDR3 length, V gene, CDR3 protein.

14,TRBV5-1,CASSPAQSPNEQYF
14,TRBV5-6,CASSLVSGDGELFF
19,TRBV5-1,CASSLAGGSVVSSAYEQYF
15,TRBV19,CASSPPTRGNQPQHF
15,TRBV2,CASSEPAGSSNEQFF
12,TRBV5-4,CASSPGGETQYF
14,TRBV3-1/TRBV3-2,CASSQFASNSPLHF
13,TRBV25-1,CASSDVGNYGYTF
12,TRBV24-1,CATSRGDRGYTF
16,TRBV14,CASSLKDRPKGEPQHF
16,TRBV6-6,CASSYPSAPSYNEQFF
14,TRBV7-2,CASSLVGASQAQYF
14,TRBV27,CASYLAGRDNEQFF
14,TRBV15,CATSRAGQGAPLHF
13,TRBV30,CAWRQGGNSPLHF
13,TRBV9,CASSVAPQETQYF
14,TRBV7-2,CASRPTGQGYGYTF
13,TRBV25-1,CASSGQGASGYTF
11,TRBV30,CAWSPRYGYTF
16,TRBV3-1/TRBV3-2,CASSQGLAEGGYEQYF
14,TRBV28,CASSSQGPGNTIYF
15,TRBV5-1,CASSLDLGSGNTIYF
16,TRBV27,CASRDSGPYLLGGYTF
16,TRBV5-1,CASSSGLAVKVDTQYF
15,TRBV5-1,CASSHSGQSKETQYF
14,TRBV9,CAKSRDRDNYGYTF
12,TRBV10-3,CAISESSYGYTF
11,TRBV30,CASATNEKLFF
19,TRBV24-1,CATSDLALAGGNSYNEQFF
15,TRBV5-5,CASSLSGGEGQPQHF
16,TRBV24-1,CATSDPGLANTGELFF
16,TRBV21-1,CANPQRQGRLRIEAFF
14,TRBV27,CASTLTGEYTEAFF